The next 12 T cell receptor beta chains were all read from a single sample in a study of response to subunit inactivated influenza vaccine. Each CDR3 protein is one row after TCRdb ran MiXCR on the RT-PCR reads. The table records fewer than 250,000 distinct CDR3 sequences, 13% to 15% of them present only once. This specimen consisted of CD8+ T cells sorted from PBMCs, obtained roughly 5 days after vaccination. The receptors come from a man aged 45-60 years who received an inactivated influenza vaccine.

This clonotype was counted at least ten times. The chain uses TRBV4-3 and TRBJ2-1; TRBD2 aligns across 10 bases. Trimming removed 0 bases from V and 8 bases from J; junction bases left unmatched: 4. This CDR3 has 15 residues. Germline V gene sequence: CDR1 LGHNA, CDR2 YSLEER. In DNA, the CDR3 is TGCGCCAGCAGCCAAGATGGTCTAGCGGGAGATGAGCAGTTCTTC. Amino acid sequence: CASSQDGLAGDEQFF.

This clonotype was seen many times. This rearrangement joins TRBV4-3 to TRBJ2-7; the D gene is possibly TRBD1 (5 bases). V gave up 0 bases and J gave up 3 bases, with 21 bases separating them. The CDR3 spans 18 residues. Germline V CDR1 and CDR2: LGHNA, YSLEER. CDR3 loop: CASSQESRLGATVYEQYF. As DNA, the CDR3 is TGCGCCAGCAGCCAAGAGTCGAGGTTAGGGGCCACGGTCTACGAGCAGTACTTC.

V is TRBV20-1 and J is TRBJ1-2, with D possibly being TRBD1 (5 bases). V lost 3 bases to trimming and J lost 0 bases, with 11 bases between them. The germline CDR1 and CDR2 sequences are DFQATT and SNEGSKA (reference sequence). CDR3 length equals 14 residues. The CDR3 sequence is CSAREGKSNYGYTF. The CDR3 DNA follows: TGCAGTGCTAGGGAGGGGAAGTCTAACTATGGCTACACCTTC.

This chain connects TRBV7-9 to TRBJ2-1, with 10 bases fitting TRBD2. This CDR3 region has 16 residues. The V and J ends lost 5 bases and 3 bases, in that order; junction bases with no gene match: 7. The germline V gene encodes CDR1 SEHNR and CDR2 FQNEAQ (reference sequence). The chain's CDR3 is CASSGSSSGSYNEQFF. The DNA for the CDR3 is TGTGCCAGCAGCGGATCCTCTAGCGGGAGCTACAATGAGCAGTTCTTC. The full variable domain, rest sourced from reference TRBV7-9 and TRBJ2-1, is DTGVSQNPRHKITKRGQNVTFRCDPISEHNRLYWYRQTLGQGPEFLTYFQNEAQLEKSRLLSDRFSAERPKGSFSTLEIQRTEQGDSAMYLCASSGSSSGSYNEQFFGPGTRLTVL.

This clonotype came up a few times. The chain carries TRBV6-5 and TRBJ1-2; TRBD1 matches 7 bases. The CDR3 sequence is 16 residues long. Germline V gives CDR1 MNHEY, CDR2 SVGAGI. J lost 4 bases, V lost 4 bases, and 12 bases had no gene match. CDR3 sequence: CASSSGPWDRLYGYTF. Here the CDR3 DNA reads TGTGCCAGCAGTTCGGGCCCCTGGGACAGACTCTATGGCTACACCTTC.

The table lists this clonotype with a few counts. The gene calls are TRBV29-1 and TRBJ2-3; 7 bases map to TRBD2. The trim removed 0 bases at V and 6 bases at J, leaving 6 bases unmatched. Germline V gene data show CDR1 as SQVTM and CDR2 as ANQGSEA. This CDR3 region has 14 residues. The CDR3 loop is CSVEESAGVDTQYF. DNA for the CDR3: TGCAGCGTTGAAGAATCCGCGGGAGTCGATACGCAGTATTTT.

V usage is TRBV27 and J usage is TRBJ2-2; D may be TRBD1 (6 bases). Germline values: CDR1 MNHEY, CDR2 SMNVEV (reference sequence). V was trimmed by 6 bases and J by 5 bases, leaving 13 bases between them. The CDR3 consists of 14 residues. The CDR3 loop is CASSRGVNTGELFF. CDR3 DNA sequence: TGTGCCAGCAGCAGGGGAGTAAATACCGGGGAGCTGTTTTTT.

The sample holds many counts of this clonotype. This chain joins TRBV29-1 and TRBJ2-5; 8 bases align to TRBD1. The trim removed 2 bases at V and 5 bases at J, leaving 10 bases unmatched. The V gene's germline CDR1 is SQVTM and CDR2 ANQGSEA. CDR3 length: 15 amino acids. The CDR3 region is CSVEFRGQGVETQYF. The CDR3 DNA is TGCAGCGTTGAATTCAGAGGACAGGGAGTTGAGACCCAGTACTTC.

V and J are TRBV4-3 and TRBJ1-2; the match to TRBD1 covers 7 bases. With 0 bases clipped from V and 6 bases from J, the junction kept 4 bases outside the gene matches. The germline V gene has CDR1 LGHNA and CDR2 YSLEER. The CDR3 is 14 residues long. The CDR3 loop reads CASSQELDRDGYTF. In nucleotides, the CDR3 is TGCGCCAGCAGCCAAGAACTCGACAGGGATGGCTACACCTTC.

CDR3 sequence reads: CASSHGAPTVEQYF. The CDR3 DNA reads as TGTGCCAGCAGCCACGGAGCACCTACTGTCGAGCAGTACTTC. The gene calls are TRBV6-6 and TRBJ2-7; D not certain. CDR3 length: 14 amino acids. Between the trimmed V and J ends, which lost 6 bases and 6 bases, there was a span of 18 bases. Germline values: CDR1 MNHNY, CDR2 SVGAGI (reference sequence).

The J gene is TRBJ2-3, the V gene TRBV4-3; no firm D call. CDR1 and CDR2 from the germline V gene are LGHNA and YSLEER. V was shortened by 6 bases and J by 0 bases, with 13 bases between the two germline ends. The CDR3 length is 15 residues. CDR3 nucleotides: TGCGCCAGCAGGACTCGACGGTCTAGCACAGATACGCAGTATTTT. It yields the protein CASRTRRSSTDTQYF.

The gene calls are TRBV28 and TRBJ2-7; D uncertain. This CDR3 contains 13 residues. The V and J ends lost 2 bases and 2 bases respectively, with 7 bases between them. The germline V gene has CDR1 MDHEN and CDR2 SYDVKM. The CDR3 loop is CASSLEVPYEQYF. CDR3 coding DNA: TGTGCCAGCAGTTTAGAGGTTCCCTACGAGCAGTACTTC.